This T cell receptor beta chain originates from a study of blood T cell repertoires in COVID-19. Overall study context: Samples representing acute and convalescent COVID-19 were sourced from the United States, Italy and Spain. PBMCs, B-cell-depleted T cells, or T cells provided the cDNA or gDNA that made up the material.

In the study's own analysis: Estimates of nucleated cell counts were drawn from the amplification of reference gene primers. The data were produced by immunoSEQ multiplex PCR, yet TCRdb's version contains in-frame clones alone and is incomplete. The DNA gave D and trimming, while V, J and clone size come from that table. Among 90,000 to 100,000 clones, about 85% were seen once, and the ten largest hold about two fifths. CDR1 and CDR2 from the germline V gene are MDHEN and SYDVKM. This CDR3 has 15 amino acids. The trim removed 3 bases at V and 1 base at J, leaving 4 bases unmatched. This TCR was recovered from a man older than 75 with acute or convalescent COVID-19. The sequencing input was peripheral blood. This chain connects TRBV28 to TRBJ2-5, with 8 bases fitting TRBD1. In nucleotides, the CDR3 is TGTGCCAGCAGTTTTGGACAGGGATTCCAAGAGACCCAGTACTTC. Translated: CASSFGQGFQETQYF.